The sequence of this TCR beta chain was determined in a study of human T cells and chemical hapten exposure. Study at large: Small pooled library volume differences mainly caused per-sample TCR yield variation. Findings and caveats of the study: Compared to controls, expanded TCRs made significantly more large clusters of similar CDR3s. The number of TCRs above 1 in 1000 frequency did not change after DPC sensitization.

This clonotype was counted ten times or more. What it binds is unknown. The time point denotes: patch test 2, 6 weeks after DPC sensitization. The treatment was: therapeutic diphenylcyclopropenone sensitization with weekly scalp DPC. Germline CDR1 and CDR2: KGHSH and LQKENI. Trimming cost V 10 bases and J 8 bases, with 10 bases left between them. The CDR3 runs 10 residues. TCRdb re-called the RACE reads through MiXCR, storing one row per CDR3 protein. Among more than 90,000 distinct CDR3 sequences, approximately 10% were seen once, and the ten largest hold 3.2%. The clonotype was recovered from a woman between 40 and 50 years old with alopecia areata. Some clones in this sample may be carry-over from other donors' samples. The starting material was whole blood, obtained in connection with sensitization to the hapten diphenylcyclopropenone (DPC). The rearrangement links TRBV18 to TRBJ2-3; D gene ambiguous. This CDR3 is CATPLFTQYF. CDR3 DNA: TGTGCCACCCCCCTCTTTACGCAGTATTTT. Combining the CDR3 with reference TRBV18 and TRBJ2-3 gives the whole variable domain NAGVMQNPRHLVRRRGQEARLRCSPMKGHSHVYWYRQLPEEGLKFMVYLQKENIIDESGMPKERFSAEFPKEGPSILRIQQVVRGDSAAYFCATPLFTQYFGPGTRLTVL.